The 13 T cell receptor beta chains below all came from one sample that was sequenced in a study of glioma-infiltrating T cells. The iRepertoire nested amplicon-rescue multiplex PCR amplified TCR alpha and beta CDR3s from RNA. TCRdb re-called the multiplex PCR reads through MiXCR, storing one row per CDR3 protein. Counted here are 400,000 or so distinct CDR3 sequences, 35% to 45% occurring once; the ten biggest clones make up more than 10%. Sequenced material: glioma tissue, nonneoplastic brain tissue, or PBMCs (not recorded which). These receptors originate from a human donor with low-grade glioma or glioblastoma, undergoing nonglioma brain surgery, or in good health (not recorded which).

In regard to this clonotype: A much bigger clone sits one base away, suggesting this may be a read error. The chain employs TRBV27 and TRBJ2-3; TRBD2 agrees at 8 bases. Germline assignment: CDR1 MNHEY and CDR2 SMNVEV (reference sequence). The CDR3 runs to 16 residues. The CDR3, as DNA: TGTGCCAGAAGTTCATTAGCGGGGATAGGTACAGATACGCAGTATTTT. It encodes CARSSLAGIGTDTQYF.

This clonotype appeared a few times. J is TRBJ2-5 and V is TRBV20-1; no clear D. The germline gives CDR1 DFQATT, CDR2 SNEGSKA (reference sequence). With 0 bases removed from V and 4 bases from J, the gap between germline ends came to 12 bases. This CDR3 spans 14 amino acids. The CDR3 sequence: CSARDRAGGETQYF. DNA for the CDR3: TGCAGTGCTAGAGATCGGGCAGGCGGAGAGACCCAGTACTTC.

This clonotype was recorded a few times. The gene calls are TRBV12-3 or TRBV12-4 and TRBJ1-5; 9 nucleotides match TRBD1. With 5 bases clipped from V and 4 bases from J, the junction kept 6 bases outside the gene matches. CDR3 length equals 15 residues. DNA of the CDR3: TGTGCCAGCAGTATAACCGGGACAGGGAATCAGCCCCAGCATTTT. Its translation: CASSITGTGNQPQHF.

The rearrangement joins TRBV10-3 to TRBJ1-2; 8 nucleotides agree with TRBD1. V trimming: 0 bases; J trimming: 8 bases; junction bases outside the gene matches: 8. From germline, CDR1 is ENHRY and CDR2 SYGVKD. The CDR3 runs 15 residues. CDR3 protein: CAISESGQGASGYTF. The CDR3 region has the DNA TGTGCCATCAGTGAGTCTGGCCAGGGGGCGAGCGGCTACACCTTC.

This chain connects TRBV24-1 to TRBJ1-5; D is uncertain. Germline loops: CDR1 KGHDR, CDR2 SFDVKD. The CDR3 contains 15 residues. The V and J ends lost 3 bases and 3 bases respectively, with 11 bases between them. The CDR3 DNA sequence: TGTGCCACCAGTGATATGATGGGCAACAATCAGCCCCAGCATTTT. Amino acid sequence: CATSDMMGNNQPQHF.

The J gene is TRBJ1-1, the V gene TRBV20-1, with a possible D match to TRBD1 (6 bases). This CDR3 has 13 residues. Trimming removed 5 bases from V and 1 base from J, with 11 bases in between. Germline CDR1 is DFQATT and CDR2 is SNEGSKA (reference sequence). CDR3: CSAWGHKNTEAFF. CDR3 DNA: TGCAGTGCTTGGGGACATAAGAACACTGAAGCTTTCTTT.

The table lists this clonotype with many counts. The chain uses TRBV6-1 and TRBJ1-6; 7 bases line up with TRBD1. The CDR3 covers 18 residues. Germline lookup yields CDR1 MNHNS and CDR2 SASEGT. With 7 bases clipped from V and 1 base from J, the junction kept 13 bases outside the gene matches. In DNA, the CDR3 is TGTGCCAGCATATTAAGGAACAGGGGTGAATCCTATAATTCACCCCTCCACTTT. Translation: CASILRNRGESYNSPLHF.

The V gene is TRBV19, the J gene TRBJ1-1; D unresolved. Per the germline V gene, CDR1 is LNHDA and CDR2 is SQIVND (reference sequence). Trimming left V 1 base short and J 6 bases short, with 9 bases between. This CDR3 has 13 amino acids. CDR3 DNA: TGTGCCAGTAGTATAGCTGGTTTTTCTGAAGCTTTCTTT. Residues: CASSIAGFSEAFF.

In this sample, this clonotype turned up many times. CDR3: CASARGLGTEAFF. CDR3 DNA sequence: TGTGCCAGCGCCCGTGGATTGGGGACTGAAGCTTTCTTT. The V and J genes are TRBV6-1 and TRBJ1-1, with D unclear. Germline CDR1 is MNHNS and CDR2 is SASEGT. V dropped 8 bases and J dropped 5 bases, with 15 bases sitting between them. This CDR3 contains 13 residues.

This clonotype was recorded at least ten times. V gene TRBV28 combines with J gene TRBJ2-3; 7 bases align to TRBD1. The CDR3 has 13 residues. CDR1 is MDHEN and CDR2 is SYDVKM in the germline V gene. Germline trimming cut 5 bases from V and 7 bases from J; bases unmatched to any gene: 6. Here the CDR3 DNA reads TGTGCCAGCAGTCCTACACAGGGGTATACGCAGTATTTT. Encoded protein: CASSPTQGYTQYF.

As for this clonotype: The conserved final phenylalanine or tryptophan is absent from the CDR3, which likely points to a read error. The chain links TRBV28 to TRBJ2-1, with 10 positions matching TRBD2. Germline CDR1 reads MDHEN; CDR2 reads SYDVKM. There are 16 residues in the CDR3. Trimming took 2 bases from V and 4 from J; bases not matched to a gene: 5. The CDR3 reads CASSLTLAGGYNEQFL. The CDR3 nucleotides are TGTGCCAGCAGTTTAACGTTAGCGGGAGGATACAATGAGCAGTTCCTC.

The table lists this clonotype with many counts. The CDR3 is CATSRGTGSTTEAFF. The CDR3 nucleotides are TGTGCCACCAGCAGAGGGACAGGGTCGACCACTGAAGCTTTCTTT. The J gene is TRBJ1-1, the V gene TRBV15; the match to TRBD1 covers 8 bases. Germline V gene lookup returns CDR1 LNHNV and CDR2 YYDKDF (reference sequence). This CDR3 has 15 amino acids. The junction had 5 bases not matched to a gene; V was cut back by 1 base and J by 4 bases.

This clonotype was observed a handful of times. The rearrangement links TRBV20-1 to TRBJ2-3, with 10 bases that match TRBD2. This CDR3 is 17 amino acids long. The germline V gene encodes CDR1 DFQATT and CDR2 SNEGSKA (reference sequence). Trimming removed 8 bases from V and 4 bases from J; junction bases left unmatched: 18. CDR3 sequence reads: CSLERALAGDVADTQYF. CDR3 DNA sequence: TGCAGTCTCGAAAGGGCCCTAGCGGGAGACGTCGCAGATACGCAGTATTTT.